This T cell receptor beta chain was profiled in a study of CD8+ T cells in alopecia areata. Study as a whole: Administration of oral tofacitinib to treated patients was at 5 to 10 mg twice daily.

cDNA serving as the sequencing template came from extracted, reverse transcribed RNA. Assay used: immunoSEQ multiplex PCR; TCRdb lists only in-frame clones, some missing. The sample includes roughly 130,000 clones, 50% to 60% seen only once; the top ten take less than 5.5%. Patients with alopecia areata provided lesional scalp punch biopsies as well as peripheral blood. This CDR3 comprises 15 residues. The V and J ends lost 3 bases and 2 bases respectively, with 13 bases between them. CDR1 is SGHDN and CDR2 is FVKESK in the germline V gene. The source was CD4+ T cells sorted from blood, collected at week 0. The receptor was isolated from a human donor with alopecia areata. The chain uses TRBV14 and TRBJ1-1; D ambiguous. The CDR3 DNA reads TGTGCCAGCAGCCATTTTGGGATGCCAAACACTGAAGCTTTCTTT. Translating gives CASSHFGMPNTEAFF.